Listed below are T cell receptor beta chains from one sample, sequenced in a study of blood T cell repertoires in COVID-19. Produced via immunoSEQ multiplex PCR; TCRdb's table is partial and in-frame only. The sample has 190,000 or so clones; more than 80% are singletons. The sequencing sample was made of PBMCs or T cells enriched from blood (not recorded which). The receptors stem from a woman aged 18-29 years who had recovered from COVID-19. Each CDR3 is given without its conserved first and last residue. Each record gives: V gene, D gene, J gene, CDR3 protein. The D gene is left open where the match is weak.

TRBV7-9	TRBD1	TRBJ2-7	ASSSAGLGTGGFYEQY
TRBV19	-	TRBJ2-1	ASSPSARDNEQF
TRBV9	-	TRBJ1-4	ASSPFGDSEKLF
TRBV5-1	-	TRBJ1-3	ASSREDGAGNTIY
TRBV30	-	TRBJ1-5	AWSVGESNQPQH
TRBV28	-	TRBJ1-5	ASTEVNQPQH
TRBV4-1	TRBD2	TRBJ2-3	ASSQEGTSVSTDTQY
TRBV29-1	TRBD1	TRBJ2-3	SVEGTGVGDTQY
TRBV13	TRBD1	TRBJ2-1	ASSQGTGDYNEQF
TRBV3-1/TRBV3-2	-	TRBJ1-1	ASSQEGLGAF
TRBV27	-	TRBJ2-2	ASSLSPSRADTGELF
TRBV6-5	TRBD1	TRBJ2-1	ASRTGGNEQF
TRBV28	-	TRBJ1-5	ASRPNFRHRQPLAGNQPQH
TRBV24-1	TRBD1	TRBJ2-7	ATGQGDSYEQY
TRBV5-1	-	TRBJ1-6	ASSLGGGSPLH
TRBV28	-	TRBJ2-3	ASSLMSGTDTQY
TRBV29-1	-	TRBJ2-7	SVVESSYEQY
TRBV6-4	TRBD2	TRBJ2-3	ASSDSAGADTQY
TRBV4-2	TRBD2	TRBJ2-7	ASSLPGLAPDEQY